Here is one TCR beta chain with its context. Which antigen it targets is not known. Nothing much larger sits one base from this clone, and base qualities are not available. Six healthy women forming three monozygous twin pairs were used as donors. All three twin pairs had been raised together and were thought likely to have encountered the same vaccines and infectious agents. TCR cDNA libraries were prepared from RNA that was isolated from peripheral blood mononuclear cells. This sample was taken from a study of identical twins' blood T cells (dated by TCRdb to the early 2010s). Study-wide context: Some 48 million Illumina reads were obtained across 12 libraries, of which six were alpha-chain libraries and six were beta-chain libraries. TCR alpha and beta chain repertoires of three pairs of monozygous twins were compared using next-generation sequencing to assess genetic influence on repertoire formation.

Trimming takes 2 bases from V and 3 bases from J, and the germline ends sit 8 bases apart. The CDR3 has 13 amino acids, counting the end cysteine and phenylalanine. CDR3 DNA only is kept here, 39 bases in frame from base 1. Receptor libraries were prepared by 5' RACE. The sequencer was an Illumina Genome Analyzer IIx. To prepare the RNA-based TCR cDNA libraries, a previously described protocol was followed, with several modifications. To prevent cross-contamination, sample-specific barcodes were introduced on both ends of each TCR cDNA library during cDNA synthesis and amplification. In the original analysis: Each individual had between about 90,000 and nearly 550,000 identified clonotypes, and each library contained roughly 2 to 3.6 million CDR3-containing reads. Reads carrying improper barcode index combinations were removed, after which the MiTCR software was used to build a cloneset for each library. While assembling CDR3 clonotypes, MiTCR corrected PCR and sequencing errors and either filtered or rescued low-quality reads. Artificial out-of-frame clonotypes were mapped to in-frame sequences, with one indel allowed in the CDR3, and then removed. To measure how similar V and J gene usage was between donors, Jensen-Shannon divergence was divided by mean entropy. TCRdb passed the public sequencing reads through fastp at Q25 and MiXCR, retaining productive beta sequences. Rows merge per CDR3 protein into single entries with the most common DNA and genes. TCRdb's processing, not the study's, gives the V and J calls here. Here the sample has 350,000 to 400,000 distinct CDR3 sequences; roughly 28% occur a single time. The ten largest clones add up to about 6.1% of the sample.

The paper's findings and limits, for the study overall: V gene usage was reported to be markedly more similar within twin pairs than between unrelated donors, even among non-selected out-of-frame TCRbeta clonotypes. The proposed role of the TCRalpha J segment in MHC recognition during thymic selection was stated to require validation by independent studies. Among the most abundant TCRbeta clonotypes, each donor shared more CDR3 sequences with her twin than with unrelated donors. Environmental influences could not be excluded as an explanation for twin similarity, since twins were reared together. The count of CDR3 clonotypes shared by two donors depended mainly on the product of the two donors' cloneset sizes, and twins did not clearly depart from this trend.

The receptor chain draws on TRBV12-3 or TRBV12-4 and TRBJ2-7; matching of 6 bases hints at TRBD1 as the D gene. The receptor comes from a woman aged 18 to 49 in good health. The sample taken for sequencing was PBMCs. The nucleotide sequence is TGTGCCAGCAGTTTAACAGGGTACTACGAGCAGTACTTC. Translated, this gives CASSLTGYYEQYF.